These T cell receptor beta chains were read from a single sample in a study of T cell repertoires in cytomegalovirus infection. Using its own MiXCR run on the reads, TCRdb lists one record per CDR3 protein. The sample consists of fewer than 700,000 distinct CDR3 sequences, more than 20% of them appearing once. Sequenced sample: CD8+ T cells from PBMCs. These TCRs come from a human donor in good health (CMV status not recorded). Some clones in this sample may be carry-over from other donors' samples. Both conserved end residues are part of each CDR3. Fields, in order: clone size, V gene, J gene, D gene, CDR3 protein. D genes are given only for firm matches. Clone size, where shown, is once, few, many, or a class for clones that have expanded.

few	TRBV14	TRBJ1-1	.	CASSQDVGGTSSVNTEAFF
few	TRBV6-6	TRBJ1-5	.	CASSYSGGEGNQPQHF
.	TRBV24-1	TRBJ2-1	TRBD1	CATQGQGYNEQFF
few	TRBV29-1	TRBJ1-2	TRBD1	CSVYSDRVWGYTF
few	TRBV29-1	TRBJ2-3	TRBD1	CSAGQGADTQYF
few	TRBV11-3	TRBJ2-1	.	CASSFTGTGEWTSSRNEQFF
.	TRBV6-2/TRBV6-3	TRBJ2-5	TRBD2	CASSDSGPAGGDPYF
many	TRBV7-9	TRBJ2-4	TRBD1	CASSSRQGAKENIQYF
.	TRBV19	TRBJ2-1	TRBD2	CASSIVGGGAYNEQFF
few	TRBV6-1	TRBJ2-1	.	CASSQGGGNPYNEQFF
.	TRBV4-1	TRBJ2-7	.	CASSHGGYEQYF
few	TRBV7-9	TRBJ1-1	TRBD1	CASTETGAVNTEAFF
.	TRBV6-5	TRBJ1-2	.	CTSSDTLGSNYGYTF
.	TRBV20-1	TRBJ2-1	TRBD2	CSAIPDFERGGNNEQFF
.	TRBV20-1	TRBJ2-3	TRBD2	CSARFPYGLATDTQYF
few	TRBV2	TRBJ2-5	.	CASSPPRREESRETQYF
.	TRBV6-2/TRBV6-3	TRBJ1-1	.	CASTLSSRAFF
.	TRBV20-1	TRBJ1-1	.	CSAGSPFPGAFF
.	TRBV12-3/TRBV12-4	TRBJ1-5	TRBD1	CASRIDREDQPQHF
few	TRBV6-2/TRBV6-3	TRBJ2-1	.	CASTLTGETAYNEQFF
few	TRBV29-1	TRBJ1-2	.	CSVEDRIGTGYGYTF
.	TRBV28	TRBJ1-1	.	CASTLPLNTEAFF
few	TRBV5-1	TRBJ1-1	.	CASSLERGGSTEAFF
.	TRBV29-1	TRBJ1-2	TRBD1	CSVVVGQGLGYTF
many	TRBV7-9	TRBJ1-2	.	CASSLRDPDGYTF
few	TRBV15	TRBJ1-5	.	CATSNRGNQPQHF
many	TRBV7-6	TRBJ1-1	.	CASSLFRGEDMNTEAFF
few	TRBV7-6	TRBJ2-3	TRBD1	CASSTPGQVSVGTDTQYF
many	TRBV20-1	TRBJ1-1	.	CSATKSGPRVNTEAFF
once	TRBV10-3	TRBJ1-1	.	CAISESIRTAKNTEAFF
.	TRBV6-5	TRBJ2-2	TRBD1	CASSYFPGQDPGELFF
few	TRBV5-1	TRBJ1-5	.	CASSSGESSNQPQHF
.	TRBV19	TRBJ2-7	.	CASRVRAGHFYEQYF
many	TRBV7-6	TRBJ1-1	TRBD1	CASSRGTGSNTEAFF
many	TRBV12-3/TRBV12-4	TRBJ2-1	.	CASSFAGEQFF
.	TRBV14	TRBJ1-2	.	CASSHGAYLDSRYGYTF
.	TRBV29-1	TRBJ2-2	.	CSVTGGETGELFF
once	TRBV28	TRBJ2-1	TRBD1	CASSLLRQGRLNEQFF
.	TRBV20-1	TRBJ1-5	.	CSATHWVSTRPQHF
.	TRBV6-5	TRBJ1-1	TRBD1	CASSSPSTDRVSFF
few	TRBV10-1	TRBJ1-6	.	CASSESTGSGSPLHF
few	TRBV29-1	TRBJ2-5	TRBD1	CSVDWDSEETQYF
few	TRBV20-1	TRBJ1-2	.	CSSSPGGYTF
.	TRBV5-6	TRBJ1-4	.	CASSLIDERNEKLFF
few	TRBV25-1	TRBJ2-5	TRBD2	CASSVRAGETQYF
few	TRBV19	TRBJ2-1	.	CASSIGGRGNEQFF
few	TRBV4-1	TRBJ2-1	.	CASSQDPPLVFEQFF
.	TRBV4-1	TRBJ2-1	.	CASRLRGEQFF
many	TRBV7-9	TRBJ1-4	.	CASSPPDGPREKLFF
many	TRBV7-6	TRBJ2-3	TRBD2	CASSLRRGGDTQYF